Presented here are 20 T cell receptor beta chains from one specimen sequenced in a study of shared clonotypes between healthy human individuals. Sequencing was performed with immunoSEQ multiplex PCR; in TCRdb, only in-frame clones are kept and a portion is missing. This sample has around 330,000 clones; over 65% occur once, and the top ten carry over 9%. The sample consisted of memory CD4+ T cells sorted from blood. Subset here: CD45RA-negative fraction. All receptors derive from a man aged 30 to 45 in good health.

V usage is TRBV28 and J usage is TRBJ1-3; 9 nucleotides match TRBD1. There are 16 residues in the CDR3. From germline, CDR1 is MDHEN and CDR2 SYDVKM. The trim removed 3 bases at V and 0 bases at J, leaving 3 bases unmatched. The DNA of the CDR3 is TGTGCCAGCAGTTTTCGGACAGGGGTCTCTGGAAACACCATATATTTT. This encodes CASSFRTGVSGNTIYF.

CDR3 loop: CASSFRLNTEAFF. CDR3 nucleotide sequence: TGTGCCAGTAGTTTTAGATTGAACACTGAAGCTTTCTTT. The chain links TRBV19 to TRBJ1-1, with D hard to call. CDR1 LNHDA and CDR2 SQIVND come from the germline V gene (reference sequence). CDR3 length equals 13 residues. V was clipped by 5 bases and J by 0 bases, with 7 bases between them.

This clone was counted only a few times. CDR3 sequence reads: CASSFNRRNTIYF. The CDR3 DNA reads TGTGCCAGCAGCTTTAACAGGCGAAACACCATATATTTT. V gene TRBV5-6 combines with J gene TRBJ1-3; a possible D gene is TRBD1 (5 bases). Trimming cost V 2 bases and J 5 bases, with 8 bases left between them. The V gene's germline CDR1 is SGHDT and CDR2 YYEEEE. This CDR3 has 13 amino acids.

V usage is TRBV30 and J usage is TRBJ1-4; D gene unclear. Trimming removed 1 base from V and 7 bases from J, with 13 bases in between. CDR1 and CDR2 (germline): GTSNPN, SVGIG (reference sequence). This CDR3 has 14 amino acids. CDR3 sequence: CAWSEESRGEKLFF. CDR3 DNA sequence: TGTGCCTGGAGTGAGGAATCGCGGGGTGAAAAACTGTTTTTT.

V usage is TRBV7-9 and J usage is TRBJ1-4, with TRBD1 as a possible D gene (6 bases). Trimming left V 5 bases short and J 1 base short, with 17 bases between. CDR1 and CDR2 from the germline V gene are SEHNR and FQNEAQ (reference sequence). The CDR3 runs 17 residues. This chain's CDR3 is CASSPGVRTVTNEKLFF. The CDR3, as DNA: TGTGCCAGCAGCCCCGGAGTGCGGACAGTAACTAATGAAAAACTGTTTTTT.

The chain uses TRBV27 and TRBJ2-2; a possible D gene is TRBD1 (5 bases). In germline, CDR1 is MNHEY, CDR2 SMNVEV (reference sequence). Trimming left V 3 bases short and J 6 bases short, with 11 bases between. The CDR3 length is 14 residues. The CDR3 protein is CASSFQTGSGELFF. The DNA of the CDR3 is TGTGCCAGCAGTTTCCAAACAGGATCCGGGGAGCTGTTTTTT.

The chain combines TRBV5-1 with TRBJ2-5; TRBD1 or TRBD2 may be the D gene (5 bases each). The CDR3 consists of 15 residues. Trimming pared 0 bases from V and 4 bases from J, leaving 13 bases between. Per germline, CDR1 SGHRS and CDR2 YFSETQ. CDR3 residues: CASSLAGAGLETQYF. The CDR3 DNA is TGCGCCAGCAGCTTGGCCGGGGCGGGCTTAGAGACCCAGTACTTC.

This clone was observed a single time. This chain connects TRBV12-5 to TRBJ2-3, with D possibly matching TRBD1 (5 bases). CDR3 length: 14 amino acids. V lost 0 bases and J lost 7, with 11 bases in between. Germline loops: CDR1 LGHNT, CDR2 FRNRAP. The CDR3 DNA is TGTGCTAGTGGTTTGGTAGGACAACCCTATACGCAGTATTTT. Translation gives CASGLVGQPYTQYF.

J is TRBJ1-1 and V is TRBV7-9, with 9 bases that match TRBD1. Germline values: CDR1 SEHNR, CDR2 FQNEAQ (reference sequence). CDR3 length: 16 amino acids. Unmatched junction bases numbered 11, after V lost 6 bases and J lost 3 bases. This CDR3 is CASSSRRGQGDTEAFF. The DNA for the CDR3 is TGTGCCAGCAGTTCACGAAGGGGACAGGGAGACACTGAAGCTTTCTTT. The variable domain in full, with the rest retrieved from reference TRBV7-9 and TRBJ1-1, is DTGVSQNPRHKITKRGQNVTFRCDPISEHNRLYWYRQTLGQGPEFLTYFQNEAQLEKSRLLSDRFSAERPKGSFSTLEIQRTEQGDSAMYLCASSSRRGQGDTEAFFGQGTRLTVV.

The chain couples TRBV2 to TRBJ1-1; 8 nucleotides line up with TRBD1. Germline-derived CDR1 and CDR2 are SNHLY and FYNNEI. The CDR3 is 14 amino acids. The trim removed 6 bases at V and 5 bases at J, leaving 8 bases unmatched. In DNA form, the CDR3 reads TGTGCCAGCAGGAGGACAGGGATCGGGACTGAAGCTTTCTTT. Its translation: CASRRTGIGTEAFF.

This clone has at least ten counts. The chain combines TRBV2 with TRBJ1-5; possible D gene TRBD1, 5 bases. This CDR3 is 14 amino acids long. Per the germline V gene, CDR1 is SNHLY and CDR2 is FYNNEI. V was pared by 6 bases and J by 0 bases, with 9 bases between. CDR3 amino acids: CASRSGLSNQPQHF. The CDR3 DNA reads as TGTGCCAGCAGGTCGGGACTTAGCAATCAGCCCCAGCATTTT.

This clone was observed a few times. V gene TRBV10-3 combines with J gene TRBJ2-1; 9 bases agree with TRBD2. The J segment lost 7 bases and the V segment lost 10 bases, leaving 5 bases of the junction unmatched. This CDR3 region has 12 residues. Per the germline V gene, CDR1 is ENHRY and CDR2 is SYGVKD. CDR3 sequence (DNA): TGTGCCACCTGCCTAGCGGGGAATGAGCAGTTCTTC. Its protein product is CATCLAGNEQFF.

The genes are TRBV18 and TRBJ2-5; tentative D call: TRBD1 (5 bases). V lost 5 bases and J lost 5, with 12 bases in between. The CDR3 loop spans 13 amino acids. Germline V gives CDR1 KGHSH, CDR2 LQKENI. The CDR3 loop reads CASSYRLGETQYF. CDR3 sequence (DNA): TGTGCCAGCTCATACAGGTTAGGGGAGACCCAGTACTTC.

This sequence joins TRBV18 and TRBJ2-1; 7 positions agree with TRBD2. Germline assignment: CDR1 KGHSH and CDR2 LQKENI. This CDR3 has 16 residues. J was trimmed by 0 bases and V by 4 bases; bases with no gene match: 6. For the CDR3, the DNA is TGTGCCAGCTCACAAAAGCGGGGTAGCTCCTACAATGAGCAGTTCTTC. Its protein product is CASSQKRGSSYNEQFF.

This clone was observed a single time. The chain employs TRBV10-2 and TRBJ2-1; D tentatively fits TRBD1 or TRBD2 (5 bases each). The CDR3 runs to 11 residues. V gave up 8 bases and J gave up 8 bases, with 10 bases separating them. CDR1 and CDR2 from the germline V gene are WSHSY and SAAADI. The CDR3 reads CASAGSDEQFF. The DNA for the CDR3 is TGCGCCAGCGCAGGGAGCGATGAGCAGTTCTTC.

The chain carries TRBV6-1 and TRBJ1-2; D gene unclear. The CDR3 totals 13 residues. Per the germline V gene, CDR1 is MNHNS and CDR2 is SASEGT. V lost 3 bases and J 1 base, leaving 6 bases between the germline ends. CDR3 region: CASSERLNYGYTF. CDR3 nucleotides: TGTGCCAGCAGTGAGCGGCTTAACTATGGCTACACCTTC.

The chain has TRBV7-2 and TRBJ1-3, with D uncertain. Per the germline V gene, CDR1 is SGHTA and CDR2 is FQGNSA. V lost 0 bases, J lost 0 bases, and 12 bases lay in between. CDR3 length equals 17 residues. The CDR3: CASSLALNRLSGNTIYF. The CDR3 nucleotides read TGTGCCAGCAGCTTAGCGCTAAACCGGCTCTCTGGAAACACCATATATTTT.

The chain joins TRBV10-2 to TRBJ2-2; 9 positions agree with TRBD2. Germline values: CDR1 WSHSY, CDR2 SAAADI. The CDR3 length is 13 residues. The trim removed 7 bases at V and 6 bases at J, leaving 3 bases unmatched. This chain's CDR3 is CASTIAGAGELFF. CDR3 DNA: TGCGCCAGCACAATAGCGGGAGCCGGGGAGCTGTTTTTT.

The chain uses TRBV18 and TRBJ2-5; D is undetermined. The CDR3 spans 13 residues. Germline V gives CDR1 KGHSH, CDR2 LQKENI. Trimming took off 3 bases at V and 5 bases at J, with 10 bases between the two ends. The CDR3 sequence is CASSPRDWETQYF. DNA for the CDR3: TGTGCCAGCTCACCCCGAGATTGGGAGACCCAGTACTTC.

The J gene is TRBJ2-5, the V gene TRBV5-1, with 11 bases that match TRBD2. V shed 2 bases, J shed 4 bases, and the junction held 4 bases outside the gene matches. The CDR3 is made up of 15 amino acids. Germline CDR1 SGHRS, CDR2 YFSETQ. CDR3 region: CASSLRLAGIETQYF. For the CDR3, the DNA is TGCGCCAGCAGCTTAAGACTAGCGGGAATAGAGACCCAGTACTTC.